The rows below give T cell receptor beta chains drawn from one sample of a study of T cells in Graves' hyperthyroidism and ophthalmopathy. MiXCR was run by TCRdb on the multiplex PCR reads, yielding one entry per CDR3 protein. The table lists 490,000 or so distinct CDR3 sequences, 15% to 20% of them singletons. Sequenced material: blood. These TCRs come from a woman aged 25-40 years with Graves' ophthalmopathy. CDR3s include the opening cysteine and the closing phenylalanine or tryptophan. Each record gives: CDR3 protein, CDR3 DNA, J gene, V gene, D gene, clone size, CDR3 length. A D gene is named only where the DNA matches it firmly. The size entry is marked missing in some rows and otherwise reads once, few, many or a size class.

CDR3 protein: CASSHGQTPYEQYF; CDR3 DNA: TGCGCCAGCAGCCACGGACAGACCCCCTACGAGCAGTACTTC; J gene: TRBJ2-7; V gene: TRBV5-1; D gene: NA; clone size: NA; CDR3 length: 14
CDR3 protein: CASGFEVGPQHF; CDR3 DNA: TGTGCTAGTGGTTTTGAGGTTGGGCCCCAGCATTTT; J gene: TRBJ1-5; V gene: TRBV12-5; D gene: NA; clone size: few; CDR3 length: 12
CDR3 protein: CASSLQGMNTEAFF; CDR3 DNA: TGCGCCAGCAGCCTACAGGGGATGAACACTGAAGCTTTCTTT; J gene: TRBJ1-1; V gene: TRBV5-1; D gene: TRBD1; clone size: many; CDR3 length: 14
CDR3 protein: CASSPLAGTANTGELFF; CDR3 DNA: TGTGCCAGCAGTCCACTAGCCGGGACGGCGAACACCGGGGAGCTGTTTTTT; J gene: TRBJ2-2; V gene: TRBV12-3/TRBV12-4; D gene: NA; clone size: NA; CDR3 length: 17
CDR3 protein: CASSRDRGIYEQYF; CDR3 DNA: TGTGCCAGCAGCCGCGACAGGGGGATATACGAGCAGTACTTC; J gene: TRBJ2-7; V gene: TRBV13; D gene: TRBD1; clone size: many; CDR3 length: 14
CDR3 protein: CASSSGTETYEQYF; CDR3 DNA: TGTGCCAGCAGCTCCGGGACAGAGACCTACGAGCAGTACTTC; J gene: TRBJ2-7; V gene: TRBV28; D gene: TRBD1; clone size: many; CDR3 length: 14
CDR3 protein: CASSPFFGGSGYTF; CDR3 DNA: TGTGCCAGCAGCCCTTTTTTTGGGGGCTCTGGCTACACCTTC; J gene: TRBJ1-2; V gene: TRBV25-1; D gene: NA; clone size: few; CDR3 length: 14
CDR3 protein: CASSPPVGRNTEAFF; CDR3 DNA: TGTGCCAGCTCACCACCGGTTGGGCGGAACACTGAAGCTTTCTTT; J gene: TRBJ1-1; V gene: TRBV18; D gene: NA; clone size: many; CDR3 length: 15
CDR3 protein: CASSTFPSYYGYTF; CDR3 DNA: TGTGCCAGCAGCACCTTCCCCAGCTACTATGGCTACACCTTC; J gene: TRBJ1-2; V gene: TRBV5-6; D gene: NA; clone size: many; CDR3 length: 14
CDR3 protein: CASSNRDGTQYF; CDR3 DNA: TGTGCCAGCAGCAACAGGGATGGTACGCAGTATTTT; J gene: TRBJ2-3; V gene: TRBV2; D gene: NA; clone size: many; CDR3 length: 12
CDR3 protein: CATSGRLAGLYEQYF; CDR3 DNA: TGTGCCACCAGCGGGAGACTAGCGGGACTCTACGAGCAGTACTTC; J gene: TRBJ2-7; V gene: TRBV15; D gene: TRBD2; clone size: few; CDR3 length: 15
CDR3 protein: CASMWTGISQPQHF; CDR3 DNA: TGTGCCAGCATGTGGACAGGGATAAGTCAGCCCCAGCATTTT; J gene: TRBJ1-5; V gene: TRBV2; D gene: TRBD1; clone size: many; CDR3 length: 14
CDR3 protein: CASSLTGTNYEQYF; CDR3 DNA: TGCGCCAGCAGCTTGACCGGGACTAACTACGAGCAGTACTTC; J gene: TRBJ2-7; V gene: TRBV5-1; D gene: TRBD2; clone size: many; CDR3 length: 14
CDR3 protein: CSVEDLDGYTDTQYF; CDR3 DNA: TGCAGCGTTGAAGACCTGGACGGGTACACAGATACGCAGTATTTT; J gene: TRBJ2-3; V gene: TRBV29-1; D gene: NA; clone size: few; CDR3 length: 15
CDR3 protein: CATSRETTGGPHQPQHF; CDR3 DNA: TGTGCCACCAGCAGAGAGACCACAGGGGGCCCCCATCAGCCCCAGCATTTT; J gene: TRBJ1-5; V gene: TRBV15; D gene: TRBD1; clone size: NA; CDR3 length: 17
CDR3 protein: CASSLVGQGWFF; CDR3 DNA: TGTGCCAGCAGCTTAGTGGGACAGGGCTGGTTCTTC; J gene: TRBJ2-1; V gene: TRBV11-3; D gene: TRBD1; clone size: few; CDR3 length: 12
CDR3 protein: CASSLEVQVTSNYGYTF; CDR3 DNA: TGTGCCAGCAGCTTAGAGGTCCAGGTAACCTCTAACTATGGCTACACCTTC; J gene: TRBJ1-2; V gene: TRBV7-9; D gene: NA; clone size: many; CDR3 length: 17
CDR3 protein: CASSTRDNYGYTF; CDR3 DNA: TGTGCCAGCAGTACCAGGGATAACTATGGCTACACCTTC; J gene: TRBJ1-2; V gene: TRBV28; D gene: NA; clone size: many; CDR3 length: 13
CDR3 protein: CASSFPGQVIPALRNTEAFF; CDR3 DNA: TGTGCCAGCAGTTTTCCGGGACAGGTTATCCCTGCTCTGAGGAACACTGAAGCTTTCTTT; J gene: TRBJ1-1; V gene: TRBV6-2/TRBV6-3; D gene: TRBD1; clone size: many; CDR3 length: 20
CDR3 protein: CASSEPAAGNTEAFF; CDR3 DNA: TGTGCCAGCAGTGAACCTGCAGCAGGGAACACTGAAGCTTTCTTT; J gene: TRBJ1-1; V gene: TRBV6-1; D gene: NA; clone size: many; CDR3 length: 15
CDR3 protein: CSARPDRVNTEAFF; CDR3 DNA: TGCAGTGCTAGACCGGACAGAGTGAACACTGAAGCTTTCTTT; J gene: TRBJ1-1; V gene: TRBV20-1; D gene: NA; clone size: few; CDR3 length: 14
CDR3 protein: CASSSTLGQGTYSNQPQHF; CDR3 DNA: TGTGCCAGCAGCTCAACGTTGGGACAGGGAACTTATAGCAATCAGCCCCAGCATTTT; J gene: TRBJ1-5; V gene: TRBV28; D gene: TRBD1; clone size: many; CDR3 length: 19
CDR3 protein: CASSFSRGGEQFF; CDR3 DNA: TGTGCCAGCAGCTTTTCCAGGGGTGGCGAGCAGTTCTTC; J gene: TRBJ2-1; V gene: TRBV7-2; D gene: NA; clone size: many; CDR3 length: 13
CDR3 protein: CASSLVSGRGGTDTQYF; CDR3 DNA: TGTGCCAGCAGCTTAGTTAGCGGGAGAGGGGGCACAGATACGCAGTATTTT; J gene: TRBJ2-3; V gene: TRBV7-2; D gene: TRBD2; clone size: many; CDR3 length: 17
CDR3 protein: CASSERGAVPIPGANVLTF; CDR3 DNA: TGTGCCAGCAGTGAAAGGGGGGCAGTCCCAATCCCTGGGGCCAACGTCCTGACTTTC; J gene: TRBJ2-6; V gene: TRBV25-1; D gene: NA; clone size: few; CDR3 length: 19
CDR3 protein: CASSWWDTSTDTQYF; CDR3 DNA: TGTGCCAGTAGTTGGTGGGACACCTCCACAGATACGCAGTATTTT; J gene: TRBJ2-3; V gene: TRBV19; D gene: NA; clone size: NA; CDR3 length: 15
CDR3 protein: CASRGLAANNEQFF; CDR3 DNA: TGTGCCAGCAGGGGACTAGCGGCCAACAATGAGCAGTTCTTC; J gene: TRBJ2-1; V gene: TRBV28; D gene: TRBD2; clone size: many; CDR3 length: 14
CDR3 protein: CASSVGGRAVGYTF; CDR3 DNA: TGTGCCAGCAGCGTAGGAGGCAGGGCTGTTGGCTACACCTTC; J gene: TRBJ1-2; V gene: TRBV9; D gene: NA; clone size: few; CDR3 length: 14